The rows below give T cell receptor beta chains drawn from one sample of a study of cytomegalovirus exposure and HLA in healthy donors. Libraries were prepared by immunoSEQ multiplex PCR; TCRdb keeps only in-frame clonotypes and omits some of them. The sample holds under 200,000 clones; roughly 80% are singletons and the top ten take roughly 3%. Sequencing input: PBMCs. The receptors stem from a middle-aged woman in good health and CMV-seronegative. Both conserved end residues are part of each CDR3. The order of the fields is D gene, V gene, clone size, J gene, CDR3 DNA, CDR3 protein. A D gene is named only where the DNA matches it firmly. Size is stated for part of the rows, as once, few or many counts, or as a class when the clone is expanded.

d_call: TRBD1
v_call: TRBV12-5
clone_size: NA
j_call: TRBJ2-1
cdr3_nt: TGTGCTAGTGGGGGTGACAGGGTTAGTTCTAGTGAGCAGTTCTTC
cdr3_aa: CASGGDRVSSSEQFF

d_call: TRBD1
v_call: TRBV27
clone_size: few
j_call: TRBJ1-2
cdr3_nt: TGTGCCAGCAGCTTATTAAGACAGGGTTTCACAGGCTACACCTTC
cdr3_aa: CASSLLRQGFTGYTF

d_call: NA
v_call: TRBV11-2
clone_size: once
j_call: TRBJ2-3
cdr3_nt: TGTGCCAGCAGCCTCTTAGGGGTGGACACAGATACGCAGTATTTT
cdr3_aa: CASSLLGVDTDTQYF

d_call: NA
v_call: TRBV6-6
clone_size: NA
j_call: TRBJ1-2
cdr3_nt: TGTGCCAGCAGTGCGGACAGTTCGACTCCCTATGGCTACACCTTC
cdr3_aa: CASSADSSTPYGYTF

d_call: TRBD1
v_call: TRBV4-2
clone_size: NA
j_call: TRBJ1-5
cdr3_nt: TGTGCCAGCAGCCAAGATCGGGACAGGGCTGATCAGCCCCAGCATTTT
cdr3_aa: CASSQDRDRADQPQHF

d_call: NA
v_call: TRBV6-1
clone_size: NA
j_call: TRBJ2-5
cdr3_nt: TGTGCCAGCAGGGAGGGTAGGATGGTAGAGACCCAGTACTTC
cdr3_aa: CASREGRMVETQYF

d_call: TRBD1
v_call: TRBV6-5
clone_size: NA
j_call: TRBJ1-4
cdr3_nt: TGTGCCAGCAGCTCGACAGGGGGGAATGAAAAACTGTTTTTT
cdr3_aa: CASSSTGGNEKLFF

d_call: TRBD2
v_call: TRBV7-2
clone_size: once
j_call: TRBJ2-1
cdr3_nt: TGTGCCAGCAGCTTCGCGGGGGTGGGTGAGCAGTTCTTC
cdr3_aa: CASSFAGVGEQFF

d_call: NA
v_call: TRBV11-2
clone_size: few
j_call: TRBJ2-6
cdr3_nt: TGTGCCAGCAGAACAGCCGGGGCCAACGTCCTGACTTTC
cdr3_aa: CASRTAGANVLTF

d_call: TRBD1
v_call: TRBV5-1
clone_size: NA
j_call: TRBJ2-5
cdr3_nt: TGCGCCAGCAGCCTTGAACAGGGGTCCCAAGAGACCCAGTACTTC
cdr3_aa: CASSLEQGSQETQYF

d_call: NA
v_call: TRBV2
clone_size: NA
j_call: TRBJ1-1
cdr3_nt: TGTGCCAGCAGTGAAAAGGGGCGCCAGTCCCGAACTGAAGCTTTCTTT
cdr3_aa: CASSEKGRQSRTEAFF

d_call: TRBD1
v_call: TRBV28
clone_size: NA
j_call: TRBJ2-7
cdr3_nt: TGTGCCGATCCCGGCGGACAGGTCGGCTCCTACGAGCAGTACTTC
cdr3_aa: CADPGGQVGSYEQYF

d_call: NA
v_call: TRBV20-1
clone_size: NA
j_call: TRBJ1-2
cdr3_nt: TGCAGTGCTAGCGGAGCACTGGTTTACACCTTC
cdr3_aa: CSASGALVYTF

d_call: TRBD2
v_call: TRBV6-1
clone_size: NA
j_call: TRBJ2-7
cdr3_nt: TGTGCCAGCAGTCCACTAGCGGGGGGGGGTAACGAGCAGTACTTC
cdr3_aa: CASSPLAGGGNEQYF

d_call: TRBD1
v_call: TRBV5-5
clone_size: NA
j_call: TRBJ1-3
cdr3_nt: TGTGCCATCTTGAACTCCCGGGACAGGGTATCGATTGGAAACACCATATATTTT
cdr3_aa: CAILNSRDRVSIGNTIYF

d_call: TRBD1
v_call: TRBV5-4
clone_size: NA
j_call: TRBJ1-6
cdr3_nt: TGTGCCAGCAGCACCTGGTCGACAGGGCCCAATTCACCCCTCCACTTT
cdr3_aa: CASSTWSTGPNSPLHF

d_call: TRBD1
v_call: TRBV19
clone_size: once
j_call: TRBJ1-2
cdr3_nt: TGTGCCAGTAGTATACGGGACAGGCTGTATGGCTACACCTTC
cdr3_aa: CASSIRDRLYGYTF

d_call: NA
v_call: TRBV10-3
clone_size: NA
j_call: TRBJ1-2
cdr3_nt: TGTGCCATCAGTGAGCCCGGGAGCCGCTATGGCTACACCTTC
cdr3_aa: CAISEPGSRYGYTF

d_call: NA
v_call: TRBV7-9
clone_size: NA
j_call: TRBJ1-2
cdr3_nt: TGTGCCAGCAGCTTATCCCCGGGCTATGGCTACACCTTC
cdr3_aa: CASSLSPGYGYTF

d_call: NA
v_call: TRBV7-9
clone_size: NA
j_call: TRBJ2-5
cdr3_nt: TGTGCCAGCAGCTTACCCGGGACTTCGGGCGAGACCCAGTACTTC
cdr3_aa: CASSLPGTSGETQYF

d_call: NA
v_call: TRBV7-2
clone_size: NA
j_call: TRBJ1-6
cdr3_nt: TGTGCCAGCAGCTTAGCAGAAACGGCCTATAATTCACCCCTCCACTTT
cdr3_aa: CASSLAETAYNSPLHF

d_call: NA
v_call: TRBV6-1
clone_size: NA
j_call: TRBJ1-1
cdr3_nt: TGTGCCAGCAGACCGGGTGGTCGGAACACTGAAGCTTTCTTT
cdr3_aa: CASRPGGRNTEAFF

d_call: NA
v_call: TRBV1
clone_size: NA
j_call: TRBJ1-1
cdr3_nt: TGCACCAGCAGCCAAGAACGGGTTAACTTGGGGGCTTTGAACACTGAAGCTTTCTTT
cdr3_aa: CTSSQERVNLGALNTEAFF

d_call: TRBD1
v_call: TRBV6-5
clone_size: few
j_call: TRBJ1-6
cdr3_nt: TGTGCCAGCAGCAAGACAGGGAACTATAATTCACCCCTCCACTTT
cdr3_aa: CASSKTGNYNSPLHF

d_call: NA
v_call: TRBV4-1
clone_size: NA
j_call: TRBJ2-2
cdr3_nt: TGCGCCAGCAGCCAATTCAGCGGGTCGAACACCGGGGAGCTGTTTTTT
cdr3_aa: CASSQFSGSNTGELFF

d_call: NA
v_call: TRBV4-2
clone_size: NA
j_call: TRBJ2-3
cdr3_nt: TGTGCCAGCAGCCAGGTCCCCGGTGGCACAGATACGCAGTATTTT
cdr3_aa: CASSQVPGGTDTQYF

d_call: NA
v_call: TRBV4-1
clone_size: NA
j_call: TRBJ2-7
cdr3_nt: TGCGCCAGCAGCCCAGGACATGTGAGTTACGACGAGCAGTACTTC
cdr3_aa: CASSPGHVSYDEQYF

d_call: NA
v_call: TRBV2
clone_size: NA
j_call: TRBJ1-1
cdr3_nt: TGTGCCAGCAGTGTCGAGCGGAACACTGAAGCTTTCTTT
cdr3_aa: CASSVERNTEAFF

d_call: TRBD1
v_call: TRBV6-1
clone_size: NA
j_call: TRBJ1-5
cdr3_nt: TGTGCCAGCAGTGACCCACAGGGGGTTGGGAATCAGCCCCAGCATTTT
cdr3_aa: CASSDPQGVGNQPQHF

d_call: NA
v_call: TRBV5-1
clone_size: NA
j_call: TRBJ1-1
cdr3_nt: TGCGCCAGCAGCAATATCCCCGAGATGAACACTGAAGCTTTCTTT
cdr3_aa: CASSNIPEMNTEAFF

d_call: TRBD2
v_call: TRBV2
clone_size: once
j_call: TRBJ2-5
cdr3_nt: TGTGCCAGCAGTGAAGTAGGAGCGGGGGGAGAGACCCAGTACTTC
cdr3_aa: CASSEVGAGGETQYF

d_call: NA
v_call: TRBV2
clone_size: NA
j_call: TRBJ1-1
cdr3_nt: TGTGCCAGCCCAGGTCCCCTTGGAGCTTTCTTT
cdr3_aa: CASPGPLGAFF

d_call: TRBD1
v_call: TRBV5-4
clone_size: NA
j_call: TRBJ1-2
cdr3_nt: TGTGCCAGCAGCTCCACAGGGGGCGCGGGTCGGTTCTATGGCTACACCTTC
cdr3_aa: CASSSTGGAGRFYGYTF

d_call: TRBD2
v_call: TRBV19
clone_size: NA
j_call: TRBJ2-3
cdr3_nt: TGTGCCAGTCGACTAGCGGGGAGCACAGATACGCAGTATTTT
cdr3_aa: CASRLAGSTDTQYF

d_call: NA
v_call: TRBV5-1
clone_size: few
j_call: TRBJ2-1
cdr3_nt: TGCGCCAGCAGCCAAAGCCCCACCCATGAGCAGTTCTTC
cdr3_aa: CASSQSPTHEQFF

d_call: TRBD1
v_call: TRBV15
clone_size: NA
j_call: TRBJ1-2
cdr3_nt: TGTGCCACCAGCGGGCGACAGGGGGGAAACTATGGCTACACCTTC
cdr3_aa: CATSGRQGGNYGYTF

d_call: NA
v_call: TRBV5-3
clone_size: NA
j_call: TRBJ2-7
cdr3_nt: TGTGCCAGAAGCTTGGTGCCCCAGGACTCCTACGAGCAGTACTTC
cdr3_aa: CARSLVPQDSYEQYF

d_call: NA
v_call: TRBV6-1
clone_size: NA
j_call: TRBJ1-5
cdr3_nt: TGTGCCAGCAGTGAAGCCCTAGGGGCACAGCCCCAGCATTTT
cdr3_aa: CASSEALGAQPQHF

d_call: NA
v_call: TRBV13
clone_size: NA
j_call: TRBJ2-1
cdr3_nt: TGTGCCAGCAGCTTGACAGATGAGCAGTTCTTC
cdr3_aa: CASSLTDEQFF

d_call: NA
v_call: TRBV5-1
clone_size: NA
j_call: TRBJ2-2
cdr3_nt: TGCGCCAGCAGCAGGGGTTTTGGACCCCAGTCCGGGGAGCTGTTTTTT
cdr3_aa: CASSRGFGPQSGELFF

d_call: TRBD1
v_call: TRBV7-9
clone_size: NA
j_call: TRBJ2-2
cdr3_nt: TGTGCCAGCAGCCCCGCCGGGACAGGCTTAACCGGGGAGCTGTTTTTT
cdr3_aa: CASSPAGTGLTGELFF

d_call: NA
v_call: TRBV7-8
clone_size: NA
j_call: TRBJ2-5
cdr3_nt: TGTGCCAGCAGCTTCCCTCAGGGGCGAGAGACCCAGTACTTC
cdr3_aa: CASSFPQGRETQYF

d_call: NA
v_call: TRBV29-1
clone_size: NA
j_call: TRBJ1-1
cdr3_nt: TGCAGCGTTGCTTGGGGGGGGACTGAAGCTTTCTTT
cdr3_aa: CSVAWGGTEAFF

d_call: NA
v_call: TRBV7-9
clone_size: NA
j_call: TRBJ1-6
cdr3_nt: TGTGCCAGCAGAAAGGGCAGGGGTGATTCACCCCTCCACTTT
cdr3_aa: CASRKGRGDSPLHF

d_call: NA
v_call: TRBV29-1
clone_size: once
j_call: TRBJ1-2
cdr3_nt: TGCAGCGTTGAAAAGGGCTCGGGAAATGGCTACACCTTC
cdr3_aa: CSVEKGSGNGYTF

d_call: NA
v_call: TRBV7-6
clone_size: NA
j_call: TRBJ2-3
cdr3_nt: TGTGCCAGCAGCTTAGGGTTGGGGGGGGGACACACAGATACGCAGTATTTT
cdr3_aa: CASSLGLGGGHTDTQYF

d_call: TRBD1
v_call: TRBV5-4
clone_size: NA
j_call: TRBJ1-1
cdr3_nt: TGTGCCAGCAGCACGACAGGGGCCGTTCTTTTGAACACTGAAGCTTTCTTT
cdr3_aa: CASSTTGAVLLNTEAFF

d_call: TRBD1
v_call: TRBV25-1
clone_size: NA
j_call: TRBJ2-7
cdr3_nt: TGTGCCAGCAGTGATACAGGGGGCTCCTACGAGCAGTACTTC
cdr3_aa: CASSDTGGSYEQYF